The 2 T cell receptor beta chains listed next were all sequenced from one sample in a study of T cell responses to AZD1222 COVID-19 vaccine. Clones were read by immunoSEQ multiplex PCR, and TCRdb kept only the in-frame ones, dropping some. The data hold approximately 94,000 clones, with around 90% observed a single time. Sequences were derived from peripheral blood, sampled on day 0 of AZD1222 vaccination. Receptors were obtained from an adult in good health.

This chain links TRBV11-1 with TRBJ2-5; 11 bases agree with TRBD2. Germline values: CDR1 SGHAT, CDR2 FQDESV (reference sequence). J gave up 5 bases and V 2 bases, and 7 bases lay outside the gene matches. CDR3 size: 16 residues. The CDR3 region is CASSLMTSGAGETQYF. CDR3 DNA: TGTGCCAGCAGCTTAATGACTAGCGGGGCGGGGGAGACCCAGTACTTC.

This clone has just one count. J is TRBJ1-5 and V is TRBV3-1 (or the pseudogene TRBV3-2); D gene ambiguous. The CDR3 consists of 13 residues. Trimming removed 1 base from V and 5 bases from J, with 6 bases in between. Germline CDR1 and CDR2: LGHDT and YNNKEL (reference sequence). This chain's CDR3 is CASSQGRDQPQHF. The CDR3 DNA follows: TGTGCCAGCAGCCAAGGGAGAGATCAGCCCCAGCATTTT.